This TCR beta chain derives from a study of shared clonotypes between healthy human individuals. The V and J ends lost 1 base and 1 base respectively, with 5 bases between them. The germline gives CDR1 SEHNR, CDR2 FQNEAQ (reference sequence). This CDR3 region has 14 residues. Some 30,000 T cell genomes, or roughly 200 ng DNA, went into the sorted-subset replicate PCRs. Using immunoSEQ multiplex PCR, the repertoire was profiled, and TCRdb retains in-frame clones only, with some absent. The sample carries 630,000 or so clones, 95% to 98% recorded once. Terminally differentiated effector memory CD45RA+ cells were excluded from the naive CD8 cells, which were CD45RO-negative and positively selected for CCR7. This clone was seen only once. Its antigen is unknown. Overall study findings and caveats: Since donors were few, the genetic and exposure-history diversity represented was limited.

The receptor comes from a man younger than 45 in good health. The chain has TRBV7-9 and TRBJ1-5; D call uncertain. Sequenced sample: naive CD8+ T cells sorted from blood. The CDR3 region has the DNA TGTGCCAGCAGCTTAGGTGAGAGCAATCAGCCCCAGCATTTT. Its translation: CASSLGESNQPQHF.